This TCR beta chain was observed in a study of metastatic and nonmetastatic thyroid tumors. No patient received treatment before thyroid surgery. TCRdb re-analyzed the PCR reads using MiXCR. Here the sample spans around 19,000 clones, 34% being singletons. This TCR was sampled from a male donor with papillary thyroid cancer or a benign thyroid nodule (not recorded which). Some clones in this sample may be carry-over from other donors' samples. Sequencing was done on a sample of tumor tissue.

This CDR3 reads CASSLVAGREQYF. DNA for the CDR3: TGTGCCAGCAGCTTAGTGGCGGGGAGAGAGCAGTACTTC. The V gene is TRBV11-2, the J gene TRBJ2-7; D is perhaps TRBD2 (6 bases). Between the trimmed V and J ends, which lost 1 base and 7 bases, there was a span of 11 bases. The CDR3 runs to 13 residues. Germline V gene data show CDR1 as SGHAT and CDR2 as FQNNGV.